This T cell receptor (beta chain) was documented in a study of identifying expanded T cells in peripheral blood. Study-wide findings and caveats: Two-week clone count variance significantly increased as total template count grew. About 1.2 clones differed between technical replicates, versus about 16 and 19 over time.

The CDR3 sequence is 17 residues long. Germline CDR1 MGHRA, CDR2 YSYEKL. The trim removed 0 bases at V and 3 bases at J, leaving 7 bases unmatched. Healthy donors had no documented immune events, such as infections, while sampled. Sequencing was performed with immunoSEQ multiplex PCR; in TCRdb, only in-frame clones are kept and a portion is missing. Of under 85,000 clones listed, 84% are singletons. Remarks on this clone: Antigen unknown.

Sequenced input: blood. This chain uses TRBV4-1 with TRBJ2-2; 7 bases agree with TRBD2. This TCR was sampled from a person between 18 and 70 years old in good health. In DNA, the CDR3 is TGCGCCAGCAGCCAAGAAAATAGTGGGAGGGACACCGGGGAGCTGTTTTTT. Translation gives CASSQENSGRDTGELFF.